The clone carrying this TCR beta chain was picked up one time. The data are from a study of blood T cell repertoires in COVID-19. Germline-derived CDR1 and CDR2 are SGHVS and FQNEAQ. The CDR3 is 12 residues long. Sequenced by immunoSEQ multiplex PCR; TCRdb stores in-frame clones only, minus some. This sample has about 76,000 clones, with approximately 85% found just once. Specimen: peripheral blood. V usage is TRBV7-8 and J usage is TRBJ1-1; D might be TRBD1 (6 bases). The origin of this receptor is a man aged 50 or older with COVID-19, enrolled during active disease. Here the CDR3 DNA reads TGTGCTGGGGGCAGACTGAACACTGAAGCTTTCTTT. It yields the protein CAGGRLNTEAFF.